This is a list of T cell receptor beta chains from one sample in a study of breast tumors, draining lymph nodes, adjacent tissues. Each CDR3 protein is one row after TCRdb ran MiXCR on the multiplex PCR reads. The sample holds approximately 120,000 distinct CDR3 sequences, around 20% seen once. The material sequenced was axillary lymph node tissue. These receptors originate from a female donor with breast cancer. Some clones in this sample may be carry-over from other donors' samples. CDR3s include the opening cysteine and the closing phenylalanine or tryptophan. The order of the fields is J gene, clone size, V gene, D gene, CDR3 DNA, CDR3 protein. The D gene is left open where the match is weak. A row's size may be missing; if present it is once, few, many or a size class.

J gene: TRBJ2-2
clone size: many
V gene: TRBV7-6
D gene: NA
CDR3 DNA: TGTGCCAGCAGCTTATTCCCTGGGGTGAGAAACACCGGGGAGCTGTTTTTT
CDR3 protein: CASSLFPGVRNTGELFF

J gene: TRBJ2-3
clone size: many
V gene: TRBV20-1
D gene: NA
CDR3 DNA: TGCAGTGCTAGAGGTCTACTAGCCGGGTACACAGATACGCAGTATTTT
CDR3 protein: CSARGLLAGYTDTQYF

J gene: TRBJ2-7
clone size: NA
V gene: TRBV4-1
D gene: TRBD2
CDR3 DNA: TGCGCCAGCAGCCAAGAGGCCAGCGGGGGTTCCTACGAGCAGTACTTC
CDR3 protein: CASSQEASGGSYEQYF

J gene: TRBJ2-5
clone size: many
V gene: TRBV20-1
D gene: TRBD2
CDR3 DNA: TGCAGTGCTAGAGGAACTAGCGGGAGGGCGCGAGAGACCCAGTACTTC
CDR3 protein: CSARGTSGRARETQYF

J gene: TRBJ2-3
clone size: many
V gene: TRBV18
D gene: NA
CDR3 DNA: TGTGCCAGCTCACCAACGGCAGGAAGAGATACGCAGTATTTT
CDR3 protein: CASSPTAGRDTQYF

J gene: TRBJ2-3
clone size: many
V gene: TRBV7-7
D gene: TRBD2
CDR3 DNA: TGTGCTAGCAGCTTAGGCCCCGAGCGGGAGGGTGAAAATACGCAGTATTTT
CDR3 protein: CASSLGPEREGENTQYF

J gene: TRBJ2-3
clone size: many
V gene: TRBV15
D gene: NA
CDR3 DNA: TGTGCCACCAGCAGAGATCGAGACATCGTGATTGATACGCAGTATTTT
CDR3 protein: CATSRDRDIVIDTQYF

J gene: TRBJ2-2
clone size: few
V gene: TRBV5-4
D gene: NA
CDR3 DNA: TGTGCCAGCAGCTGGGACACAACCGGGGAGCTGTTTTTT
CDR3 protein: CASSWDTTGELFF

J gene: TRBJ2-2
clone size: many
V gene: TRBV5-1
D gene: NA
CDR3 DNA: TGCGCCAGCAGCCGGACGGTTTGGGCGAACACCGGGGAGCTGTTTTTT
CDR3 protein: CASSRTVWANTGELFF

J gene: TRBJ2-1
clone size: many
V gene: TRBV20-1
D gene: NA
CDR3 DNA: TGCAGTGCTAGCCGACCAGAGGCCCGTGCCTACAATGAGCAGTTCTTC
CDR3 protein: CSASRPEARAYNEQFF

J gene: TRBJ2-5
clone size: many
V gene: TRBV20-1
D gene: NA
CDR3 DNA: TGCAGTGCTCCCCAACCGGGCCATCAACTCCTGCAGACCCAGTACTTC
CDR3 protein: CSAPQPGHQLLQTQYF

J gene: TRBJ2-7
clone size: many
V gene: TRBV5-1
D gene: TRBD2
CDR3 DNA: TGCGCCAGCAGCTTGAATAAGGGACTAGCGGGAGATTACGAGCAGTACTTC
CDR3 protein: CASSLNKGLAGDYEQYF

J gene: TRBJ1-6
clone size: many
V gene: TRBV6-6
D gene: NA
CDR3 DNA: TGTGCCAGCAGTTACCTACAGGGCGGTCAATCACCCCTCCACTTT
CDR3 protein: CASSYLQGGQSPLHF

J gene: TRBJ2-7
clone size: NA
V gene: TRBV7-8
D gene: NA
CDR3 DNA: TGTGCCAGCAGCTTAAACATCCCCAGCTCCTACGAGCAGTACTTC
CDR3 protein: CASSLNIPSSYEQYF

J gene: TRBJ1-3
clone size: many
V gene: TRBV20-1
D gene: TRBD1
CDR3 DNA: TGCAGTGCTTCGACAGGGGAACGAGACACCATATATTTT
CDR3 protein: CSASTGERDTIYF

J gene: TRBJ2-1
clone size: many
V gene: TRBV20-1
D gene: TRBD1
CDR3 DNA: TGCAGTGCCAGTGACAGGGGGGTCCACAATGAGCAGTTCTTC
CDR3 protein: CSASDRGVHNEQFF

J gene: TRBJ2-4
clone size: few
V gene: TRBV11-2
D gene: NA
CDR3 DNA: TGTGCCAGCAGCTTCTCAAACCGGGTCAAAAACATTCAGTACTTC
CDR3 protein: CASSFSNRVKNIQYF

J gene: TRBJ2-7
clone size: many
V gene: TRBV28
D gene: NA
CDR3 DNA: TGTGCCAGCAGATGGGACCGAGGGACCTACGAGCAGTACTTC
CDR3 protein: CASRWDRGTYEQYF

J gene: TRBJ1-3
clone size: many
V gene: TRBV5-5
D gene: NA
CDR3 DNA: TGTGCCAGCAGCTTGGCAGGGTCTGGAAACACCATATATTTT
CDR3 protein: CASSLAGSGNTIYF

J gene: TRBJ2-1
clone size: many
V gene: TRBV9
D gene: TRBD2
CDR3 DNA: TGTGCCAGCAGCGAGACTGGAGCTAGCGGGAGGGCCAATGAGCAGTTCTTC
CDR3 protein: CASSETGASGRANEQFF

J gene: TRBJ2-1
clone size: many
V gene: TRBV10-3
D gene: TRBD2
CDR3 DNA: TGTGCCACCACGTCTAGCGGGAGGGACAATGAGCAGTTCTTC
CDR3 protein: CATTSSGRDNEQFF

J gene: TRBJ1-6
clone size: many
V gene: TRBV15
D gene: TRBD1
CDR3 DNA: TGTGCCACCAGCAGGAAACAGGGGGTTTCACCCCTCCACTTT
CDR3 protein: CATSRKQGVSPLHF

J gene: TRBJ2-7
clone size: many
V gene: TRBV6-5
D gene: TRBD2
CDR3 DNA: TGTGCCAGCAACGCACTAGCGGGCTACGAGCAGTACTTC
CDR3 protein: CASNALAGYEQYF

J gene: TRBJ2-2
clone size: many
V gene: TRBV20-1
D gene: TRBD2
CDR3 DNA: TGCAGTGCTAGAGATCAGGCCGGGGGGACCGGGGAGCTGTTTTTT
CDR3 protein: CSARDQAGGTGELFF

J gene: TRBJ2-1
clone size: NA
V gene: TRBV18
D gene: NA
CDR3 DNA: TGTGCCAGCTCACCAATTGCCACAGGGTACAATGAGCAGTCCTTC
CDR3 protein: CASSPIATGYNEQSF

J gene: TRBJ1-2
clone size: many
V gene: TRBV5-1
D gene: NA
CDR3 DNA: TGCGCCAGCAGCTTGATAAGGGGGGGCTACACCTTC
CDR3 protein: CASSLIRGGYTF

J gene: TRBJ2-7
clone size: few
V gene: TRBV6-5
D gene: NA
CDR3 DNA: TGTGCCAGCAGTTGGGGGAGGTCCTACGAGCAGTACTTC
CDR3 protein: CASSWGRSYEQYF

J gene: TRBJ1-4
clone size: many
V gene: TRBV5-5
D gene: NA
CDR3 DNA: TGTGCCAGCAGCGACCAGGGGAGGGATTATACGTTTTTT
CDR3 protein: CASSDQGRDYTFF

J gene: TRBJ2-1
clone size: many
V gene: TRBV20-1
D gene: TRBD2
CDR3 DNA: TGCAGTGCTAGAGGACTAGCGGGAGGAAATGAGCAGTTCTTC
CDR3 protein: CSARGLAGGNEQFF